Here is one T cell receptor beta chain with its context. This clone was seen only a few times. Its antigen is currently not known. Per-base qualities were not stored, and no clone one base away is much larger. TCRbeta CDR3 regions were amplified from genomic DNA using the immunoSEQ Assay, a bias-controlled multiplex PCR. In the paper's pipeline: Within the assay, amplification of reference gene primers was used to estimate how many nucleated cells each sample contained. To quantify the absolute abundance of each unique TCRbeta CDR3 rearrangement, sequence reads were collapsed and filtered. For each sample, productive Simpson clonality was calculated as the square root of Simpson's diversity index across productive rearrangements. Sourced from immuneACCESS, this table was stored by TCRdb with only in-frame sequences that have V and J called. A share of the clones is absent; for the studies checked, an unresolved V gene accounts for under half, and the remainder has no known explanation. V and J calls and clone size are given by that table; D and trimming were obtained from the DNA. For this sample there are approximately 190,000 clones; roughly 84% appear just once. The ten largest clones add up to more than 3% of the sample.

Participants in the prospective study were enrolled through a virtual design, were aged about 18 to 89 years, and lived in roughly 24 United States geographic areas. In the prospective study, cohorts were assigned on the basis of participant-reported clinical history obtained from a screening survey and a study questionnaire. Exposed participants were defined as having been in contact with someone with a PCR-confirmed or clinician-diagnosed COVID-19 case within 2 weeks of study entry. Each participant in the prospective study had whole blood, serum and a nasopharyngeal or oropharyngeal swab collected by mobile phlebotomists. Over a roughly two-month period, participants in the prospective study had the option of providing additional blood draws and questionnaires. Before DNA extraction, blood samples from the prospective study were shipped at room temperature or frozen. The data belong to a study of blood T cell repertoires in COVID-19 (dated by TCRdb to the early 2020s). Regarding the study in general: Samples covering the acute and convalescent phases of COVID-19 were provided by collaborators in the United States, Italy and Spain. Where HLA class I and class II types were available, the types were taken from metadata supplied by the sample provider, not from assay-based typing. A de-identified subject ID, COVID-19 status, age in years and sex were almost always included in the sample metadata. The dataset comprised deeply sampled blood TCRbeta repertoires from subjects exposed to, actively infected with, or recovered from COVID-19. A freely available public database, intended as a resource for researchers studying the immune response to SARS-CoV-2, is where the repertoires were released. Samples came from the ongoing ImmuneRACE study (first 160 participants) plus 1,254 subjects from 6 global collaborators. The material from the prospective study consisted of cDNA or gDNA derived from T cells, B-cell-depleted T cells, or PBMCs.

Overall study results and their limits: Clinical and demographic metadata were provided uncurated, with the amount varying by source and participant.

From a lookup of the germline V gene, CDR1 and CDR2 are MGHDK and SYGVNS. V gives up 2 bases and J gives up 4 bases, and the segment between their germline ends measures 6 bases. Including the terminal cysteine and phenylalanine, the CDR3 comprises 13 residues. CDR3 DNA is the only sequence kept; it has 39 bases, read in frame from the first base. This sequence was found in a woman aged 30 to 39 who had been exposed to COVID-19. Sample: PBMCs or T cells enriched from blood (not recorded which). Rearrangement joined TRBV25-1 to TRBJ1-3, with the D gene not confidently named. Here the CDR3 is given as CASSEPGGNTIYF. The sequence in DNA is TGTGCCAGCAGTGAACCCGGGGGAAACACCATATATTTT.